This T cell receptor beta chain was found in a study of shared clonotypes between healthy human individuals. Points from the study as a whole: Incompleteness in sorted-subset sequencing, despite large depth, was shown by rarefaction. Naive subsets tended to show greater estimated richness than memory subsets.

Profiled with immunoSEQ multiplex PCR; TCRdb holds only in-frame clones, not every one. The sample has 2.3 million or so clones; just over 90% are singletons. Worth noting for this clone: Its target is unknown.

The CDR3 length is 12 residues. The V gene lost 3 bases and the J gene lost 13 bases, with 13 bases spanning the gap. Per the germline V gene, CDR1 is SGHTA and CDR2 is FQGNSA. The material sequenced was naive CD4+ T cells from PBMCs. Specified subset: CD45RA+ positively selected. This sequence joins TRBV7-2 and TRBJ2-1; tentatively, D is TRBD2 (5 bases). The source of this sequence is a man between 18 and 29 years old in good health. Some clones in this sample may be carry-over from other donors' samples. CDR3 in DNA: TGTGCCAGCAGCTTTTCCGGAGGCCATCAGTTCTTC. Its translation: CASSFSGGHQFF.